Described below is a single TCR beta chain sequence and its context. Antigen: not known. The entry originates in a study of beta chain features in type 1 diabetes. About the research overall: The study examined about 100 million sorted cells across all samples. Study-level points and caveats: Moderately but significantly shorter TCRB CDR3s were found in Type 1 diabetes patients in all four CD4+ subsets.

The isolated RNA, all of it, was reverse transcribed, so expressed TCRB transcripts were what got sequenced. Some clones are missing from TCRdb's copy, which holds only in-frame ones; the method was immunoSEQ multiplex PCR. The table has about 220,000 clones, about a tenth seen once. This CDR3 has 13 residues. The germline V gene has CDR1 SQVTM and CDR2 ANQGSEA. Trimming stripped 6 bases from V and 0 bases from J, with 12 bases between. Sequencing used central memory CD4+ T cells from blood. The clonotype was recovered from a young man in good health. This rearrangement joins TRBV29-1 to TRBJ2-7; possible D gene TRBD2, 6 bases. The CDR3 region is CSVSLGGSYEQYF. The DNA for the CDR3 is TGCAGCGTGTCCCTGGGGGGCTCCTACGAGCAGTACTTC.